Each of the 5 T cell receptor beta chains below was sequenced from the same sample in a study of blood T cell repertoires in COVID-19. Clones were sequenced by immunoSEQ multiplex PCR, and TCRdb holds only the in-frame ones, with some missing. The sample lists 190,000 or so clones; 70% to 90% were seen once. Sequenced input: peripheral blood. The receptor source for this set is a middle-aged man with active or convalescent COVID-19.

The chain has TRBV7-2 and TRBJ1-1; D might be TRBD1 (6 bases). Germline V CDR1 and CDR2: SGHTA, FQGNSA. V dropped 6 bases and J dropped 10 bases, with 12 bases sitting between them. This CDR3 is 11 amino acids long. CDR3 nucleotides: TGTGCCAGCAGTCGGGGGGCCGGAGCTTTCTTT. This translates into CASSRGAGAFF.

The V call is TRBV19, the J call TRBJ1-2; 7 positions match TRBD1. J lost 7 bases, V lost 7 bases, and 18 bases had no gene match. The CDR3 consists of 16 residues. Per germline, CDR1 LNHDA and CDR2 SQIVND (reference sequence). The CDR3 loop reads CASTAGGGLRFSGYTF. CDR3 DNA: TGTGCCAGTACCGCTGGAGGGGGCCTTCGGTTCTCTGGCTACACCTTC.

This clone was observed a single time. This sequence joins TRBV10-3 and TRBJ2-7, with 10 bases that match TRBD1. Germline CDR1 is ENHRY and CDR2 is SYGVKD. The V and J ends lost 7 bases and 0 bases, in that order; junction bases with no gene match: 12. This CDR3 comprises 17 residues. The CDR3 nucleotides read TGTGCCATCAAAGGGGACAGGGGTGATCGGGACTCCTACGAGCAGTACTTC. Encoded protein: CAIKGDRGDRDSYEQYF.

The V and J genes are TRBV4-3 and TRBJ2-5; 7 bases map to TRBD1. CDR1 and CDR2 (germline): LGHNA, YSLEER. The CDR3 covers 13 residues. V shed 5 bases, J shed 4 bases, and the junction held 4 bases outside the gene matches. Here the CDR3 DNA reads TGCGCCAGCAGCTTTCGACAGGGAGAGACCCAGTACTTC. Translating it yields CASSFRQGETQYF.

The chain couples TRBV6-1 to TRBJ1-4; D not resolved. The germline CDR1 and CDR2 sequences are MNHNS and SASEGT. The CDR3 loop spans 16 amino acids. V was trimmed by 0 bases and J by 8 bases, leaving 16 bases between them. The CDR3: CASSEAREILSEKLFF. The CDR3 DNA reads TGTGCCAGCAGTGAAGCGCGTGAAATACTTTCGGAAAAACTGTTTTTT.